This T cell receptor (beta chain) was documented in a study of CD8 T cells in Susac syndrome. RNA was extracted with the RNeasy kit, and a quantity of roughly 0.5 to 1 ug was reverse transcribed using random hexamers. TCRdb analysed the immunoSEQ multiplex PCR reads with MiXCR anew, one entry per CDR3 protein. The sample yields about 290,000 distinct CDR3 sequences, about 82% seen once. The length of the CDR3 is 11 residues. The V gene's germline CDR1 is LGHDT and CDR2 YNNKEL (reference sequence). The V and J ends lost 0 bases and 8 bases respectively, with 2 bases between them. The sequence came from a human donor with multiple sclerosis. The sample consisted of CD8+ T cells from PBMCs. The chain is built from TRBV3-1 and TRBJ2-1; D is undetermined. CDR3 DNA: TGTGCCAGCAGCCAAGACTATGAGCAGTTCTTC. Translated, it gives CASSQDYEQFF.